The TCR beta chain described here comes from a study of T cell repertoires in cytomegalovirus infection. As for the study in general: Public TCR beta signatures provided an indication of both CMV infection and a matching HLA type.

Germline-derived CDR1 and CDR2 are MNHNY and SVGAGI (reference sequence). Losses at the gene ends were 11 bases for V and 7 bases for J; bases not matched to a gene: 11. This CDR3 region has 13 residues. This clonotype was detected a few times. The antigen remains unidentified. Notes on the study in general: HLA-C-restricted CMV-specific TCR beta clonotypes prevailed in the ex vivo response. Adding up the frequency of public TCR beta families identified people who carried CMV plus the relevant HLA.

Via MiXCR, TCRdb re-called the reads, giving one row per CDR3 protein. Among about 320,000 distinct CDR3 sequences listed, more than 8% were seen once. What was sequenced was PBMCs. The gene calls are TRBV6-6 and TRBJ2-7; 10 bases are a match to TRBD2. The TCR was taken from a human donor in good health (CMV status not recorded). Some clones in this sample may be carry-over from other donors' samples. This CDR3 is CALSGRALREQYF. The CDR3 DNA is TGTGCCTTGAGCGGGAGGGCCTTGAGGGAGCAGTACTTC.